The following is a T cell receptor beta chain sequence with its context. Its cognate antigen is unknown. This entry belongs to a study of CD4 T cells in relation to SARS-CoV-2 and coronaviruses. Study-level findings and limits: Approximately 65% of donors had memory CD4+ clonotypes crossrecognizing SARS-CoV-2 and common cold coronavirus spike.

Profiled with immunoSEQ multiplex PCR; TCRdb holds only in-frame clones, not every one. Of some 42,000 clones detected, around nine tenths appear once; the ten largest clones hold approximately 8.8%. Sequencing input: memory CD4+ T cells from PBMCs. The receptor was isolated from an adult with COVID-19.

This CDR3 reads CASSLRQMSSYNSPLHF. The CDR3 bases are TGTGCCAGCAGCTTGAGACAGATGAGCTCCTATAATTCACCCCTCCACTTT. The chain employs TRBV3-1 (or the pseudogene TRBV3-2) and TRBJ1-6, with D maybe TRBD1 (5 bases). Trimming cost V 5 bases and J 0 bases, with 14 bases left between them. Per the germline V gene, CDR1 is LGHDT and CDR2 is YNNKEL (reference sequence). This CDR3 is built from 17 residues.